This T cell receptor beta chain was profiled in a study of naive and memory T cell subsets listed by TCRdb under 2017. Study-wide context: Sorted naive and memory T cell subsets from peripheral blood were analyzed in the study using a UMI-based, open-source pipeline for TCR alpha and beta sequencing. RNA was DNase-treated and reverse transcribed with TCR constant-region primers, mostly using SuperScript III. Complete agreement was observed between the functional CMV T cell responses and the IgG serology results. Findings and caveats that apply to the study as a whole: Following error correction, more than 85% of naive TCR sequences occurred only once, which made naive abundance distributions much steeper than those of memory subsets. Single alpha or beta chain sequences, rather than paired alpha/beta receptors, were used to define clonotypes. RNA-based TCR counts may be influenced by expression changes linked to T cell activation and differentiation. TCR abundance followed a power law with an exponent that was different for naive and memory subsets but consistent across the three individuals. The repertoire findings for the naive and memory subsets could not be validated against a ground truth, as none was available. Naive repertoires, especially CD8, contained a few larger clonotypes, possibly memory cells re-expressing CD45RA. Gini index rose and Shannon and inverse Simpson diversity fell from naive through CM, EM and EMRA in both CD4 and CD8 cells.

Receptor amplification or capture employed UMI-ligation and nested PCR. To cover both TRBC1 and TRBC2, the beta constant-region primer consisted of an equimolar mix of two oligonucleotides. The ligated cDNA went through four rounds of PCR with nested alpha and beta constant-region primers together with the SP2 primer. A single-stranded oligonucleotide containing the SP2 primer and a 12-nucleotide UMI was joined to the 3' end of the cDNA by T4 RNA ligase 1. Incubation of the ligation reaction lasted roughly 18-24 hours at 16 degrees C. PCR2 was typically run as a SYBR Green qPCR and stopped at a predetermined threshold to prevent over-amplification. Every purification after the first one was done using Agencourt AMPure XP magnetic beads. Libraries were quantified by Qubit and checked on a TapeStation, with a main peak expected near 650 bp. Pooled libraries were sequenced on an Illumina MiSeq with v2 2x251 paired-end kits, typically giving roughly 0.95-2.3 million reads per sample. Each sample's library went into the pool at roughly 4.4 nM, and roughly 5-7.5% PhiX was added to help with cluster recognition. Per the original workflow: FASTQ reads processed by Demultiplexor were assigned V and J genes by Decombinator through tag matching that tolerated a single base-pair mismatch. UMIs were used by Collapsinator to correct both sequencing errors and frequency errors arising from PCR heterogeneity. CDR3Translator translated TCRs and extracted CDR3s from the conserved cysteine to the FGXG phenylalanine, flagging non-productive sequences. Gini, Shannon entropy and inverse Simpson indices were calculated on repertoires that had been subsampled to equal numbers of UMI-defined TCRs. Within the linear range, a power law was fitted to clonotype abundance distributions using maximum likelihood. When run on a single naive CD8 sample, MIGEC and the pipeline yielded similar UMI counts, similar unique TCR numbers and similar clonal distributions. One analysis removed from the naive repertoire any naive TCRs that were also present in any memory subset from the same donor. A set of some 7,600 CMV-associated CDR3 sequences, compiled from VDJdb and a published dataset, was used to search the repertoires. TCRdb passed the public sequencing reads through fastp at Q25 and MiXCR, retaining productive beta sequences. Identical CDR3 protein sequences are pooled into one entry, listed with their most common genes and DNA. These V and J calls derive from TCRdb rather than the authors' analysis. Across this sample there are over 110,000 distinct CDR3 sequences, with about 20% seen only once. The ten largest clones represent about 0.6% of the sample.

The V and J ends are trimmed by 7 bases and 3 bases, leaving 16 bases between them. From the cysteine up to the phenylalanine, the CDR3 has a length of 15 residues. Only the CDR3 DNA is retained, 45 bases long and in frame from the first base. From the germline V gene, CDR1 is MDHEN and CDR2 is SYDVKM. This clonotype occurred a few times. What antigen it recognizes has not been identified. No base qualities exist here, and no much larger clone lies one base off it. From the second PCR step onward, the TCR alpha chain libraries and the TCR beta chain libraries were amplified separately. CMV status of each donor was established by measuring IFNgamma production from CD4+ T cells after fresh PBMCs were stimulated overnight with CMV viral lysate. CD4 T cells were positively selected with Miltenyi beads, followed by positive selection of CD8 T cells from the CD4-negative fraction. Cells stained for CD3, CD4, CD8, CD45RA, CD27 and a live/dead dye were sorted on a BD Aria II into four subsets by CD45RA and CD27. A few healthy volunteers provided blood, and each donor's sample was split into CD4 and CD8 T cells and then further divided into four differentiation subsets. Approximately 120 ml of peripheral blood was drawn per donor, and PBMC were isolated by Ficoll-Paque PLUS density-gradient centrifugation. After sorting, cells were lysed in RLT buffer, RNA was extracted using a Qiagen RNeasy kit, and the extracted RNA was stored at -80 degrees C.

The receptor's source is a human donor in good health. The specimen sequenced was naive CD8+ T cells from blood. The cell subset or site label, as the study defines it: naive T cells, CD45RA high CD27+. This chain joins TRBV28 to TRBJ2-1; TRBD2 could be the D gene, as 5 bases match. The CDR3 corresponds to CASTTWGVGYNEQFF. The nucleotides are TGTGCCAGCACCACATGGGGAGTCGGCTACAATGAGCAGTTCTTC. Full variable domain (CDR3 extended with the reference TRBV28 and TRBJ2-1 proteins): DVKVTQSSRYLVKRTGEKVFLECVQDMDHENMFWYRQDPGLGLRLIYFSYDVKMKEKGDIPEGYSVSREKKERFSLILESASTNQTSMYLCASTTWGVGYNEQFFGPGTRLTVL.